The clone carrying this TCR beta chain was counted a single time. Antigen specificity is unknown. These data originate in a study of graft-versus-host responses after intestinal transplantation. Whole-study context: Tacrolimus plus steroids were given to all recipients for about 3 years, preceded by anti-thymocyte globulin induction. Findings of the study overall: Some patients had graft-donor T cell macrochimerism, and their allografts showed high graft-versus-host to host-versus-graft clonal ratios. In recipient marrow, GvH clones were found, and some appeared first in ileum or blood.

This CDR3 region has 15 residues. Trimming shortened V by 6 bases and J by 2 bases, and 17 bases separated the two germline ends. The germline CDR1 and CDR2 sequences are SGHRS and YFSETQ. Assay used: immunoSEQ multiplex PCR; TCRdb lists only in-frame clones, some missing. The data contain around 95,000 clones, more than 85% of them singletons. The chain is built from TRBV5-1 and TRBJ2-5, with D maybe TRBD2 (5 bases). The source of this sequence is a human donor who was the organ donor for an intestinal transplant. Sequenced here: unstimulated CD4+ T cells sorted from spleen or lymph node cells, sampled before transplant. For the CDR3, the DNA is TGCGCCAGCAAGAGGACCGGGGATACGCAAGAGACCCAGTACTTC. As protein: CASKRTGDTQETQYF. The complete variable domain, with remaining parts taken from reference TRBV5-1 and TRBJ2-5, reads KAGVTQTPRYLIKTRGQQVTLSCSPISGHRSVSWYQQTPGQGLQFLFEYFSETQRNKGNFPGRFSGRQFSNSRSEMNVSTLELGDSALYLCASKRTGDTQETQYFGPGTRLLVL.